Listed here is a single T cell receptor (beta chain). This record comes from a study of T cells after somatic rescue of genetic block. The CDR3 is 16 amino acids. Only in-frame clones appear in the TCRdb table, and some are missing; sequencing was by immunoSEQ multiplex PCR. The sample comprises fewer than 15,000 clones, under 85% of which are singletons, and approximately 19% rests with the top ten. The sequenced sample was peripheral blood mononuclear cells (PBMCs). This chain uses TRBV21-1 with TRBJ1-6; whether TRBD1, the table's D call, matches the DNA was not checked. TRBV21-1 is an annotated pseudogene. This TCR was recovered from a boy between 10 and 17 years old. The CDR3 nucleotides are TGTGCCAGCGGGGGACAGGGTAAGGCGTCTAATTCACCCCTCCACTTT. Protein: CASGGQGKASNSPLHF.